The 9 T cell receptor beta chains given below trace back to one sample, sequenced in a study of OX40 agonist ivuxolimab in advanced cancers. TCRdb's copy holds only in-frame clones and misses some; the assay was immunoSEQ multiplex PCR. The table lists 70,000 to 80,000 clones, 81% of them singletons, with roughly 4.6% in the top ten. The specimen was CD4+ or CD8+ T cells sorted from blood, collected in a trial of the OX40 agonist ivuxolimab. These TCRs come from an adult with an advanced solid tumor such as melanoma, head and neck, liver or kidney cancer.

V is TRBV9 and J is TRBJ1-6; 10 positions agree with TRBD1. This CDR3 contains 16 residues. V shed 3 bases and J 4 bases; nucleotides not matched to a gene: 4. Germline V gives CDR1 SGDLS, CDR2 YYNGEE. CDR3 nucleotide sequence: TGTGCCAGCAGCGAGACAGGGGGCGGGTATAATTCACCCCTCCACTTT. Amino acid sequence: CASSETGGGYNSPLHF.

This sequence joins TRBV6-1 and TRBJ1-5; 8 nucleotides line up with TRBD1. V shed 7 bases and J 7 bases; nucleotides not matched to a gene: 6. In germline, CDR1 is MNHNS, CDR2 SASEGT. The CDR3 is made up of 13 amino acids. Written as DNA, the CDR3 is TGTGCCAGCATCCAGGGGGCTGACCAGCCCCAGCATTTT. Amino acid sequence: CASIQGADQPQHF.

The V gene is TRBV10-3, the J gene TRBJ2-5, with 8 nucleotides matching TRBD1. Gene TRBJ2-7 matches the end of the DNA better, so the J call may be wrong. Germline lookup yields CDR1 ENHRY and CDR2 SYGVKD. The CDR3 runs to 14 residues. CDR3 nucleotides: TGTGCCATCAGTGAGCCCGACAGGGGCCACGAGCAGTACTTC. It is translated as CAISEPDRGHEQYF.

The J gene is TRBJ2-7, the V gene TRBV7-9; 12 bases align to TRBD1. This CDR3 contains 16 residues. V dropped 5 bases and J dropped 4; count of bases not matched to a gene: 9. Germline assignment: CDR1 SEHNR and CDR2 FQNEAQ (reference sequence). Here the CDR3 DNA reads TGTGCCAGCAGCCCGACCGGGACAGGGGGCGGGTACGAGCAGTACTTC. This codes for CASSPTGTGGGYEQYF.

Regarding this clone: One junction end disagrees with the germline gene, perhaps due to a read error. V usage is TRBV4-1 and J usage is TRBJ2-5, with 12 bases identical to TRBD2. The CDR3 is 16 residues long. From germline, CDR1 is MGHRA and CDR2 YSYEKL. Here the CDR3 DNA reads TGTGCCAGCAGCCAAGCGAAGACTAGCGGGAGTGAGACCCAGTACTTC. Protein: CASSQAKTSGSETQYF.

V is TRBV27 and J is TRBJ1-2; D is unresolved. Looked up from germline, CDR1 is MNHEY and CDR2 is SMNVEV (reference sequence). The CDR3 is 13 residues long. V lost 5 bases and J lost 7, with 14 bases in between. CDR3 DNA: TGTGCCAGCAGTCTGAACGGGGTCAGTGGCTACACCTTC. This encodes CASSLNGVSGYTF.

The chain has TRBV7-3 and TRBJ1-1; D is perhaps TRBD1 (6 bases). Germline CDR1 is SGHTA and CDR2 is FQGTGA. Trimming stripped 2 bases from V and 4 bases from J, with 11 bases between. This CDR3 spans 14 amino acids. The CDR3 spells CASSLFQDSTEAFF. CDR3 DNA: TGTGCCAGCAGCTTATTCCAGGACAGCACTGAAGCTTTCTTT. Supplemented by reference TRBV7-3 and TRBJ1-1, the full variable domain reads GAGVSQTPSNKVTEKGKYVELRCDPISGHTALYWYRQSLGQGPEFLIYFQGTGAADDSGLPNDRFFAVRPEGSVSTLKIQRTERGDSAVYLCASSLFQDSTEAFFGQGTRLTVV.

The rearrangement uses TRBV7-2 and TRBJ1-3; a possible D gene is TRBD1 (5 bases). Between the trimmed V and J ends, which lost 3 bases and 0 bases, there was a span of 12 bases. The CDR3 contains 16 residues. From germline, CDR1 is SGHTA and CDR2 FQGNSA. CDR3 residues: CASSFAGTSSGNTIYF. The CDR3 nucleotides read TGTGCCAGCAGCTTCGCCGGGACTTCCTCTGGAAACACCATATATTTT. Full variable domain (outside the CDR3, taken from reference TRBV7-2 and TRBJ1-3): GAGVSQSPSNKVTEKGKDVELRCDPISGHTALYWYRQSLGQGLEFLIYFQGNSAPDKSGLPSDRFSAERTGGSVSTLTIQRTQQEDSAVYLCASSFAGTSSGNTIYFGEGSWLTVV.

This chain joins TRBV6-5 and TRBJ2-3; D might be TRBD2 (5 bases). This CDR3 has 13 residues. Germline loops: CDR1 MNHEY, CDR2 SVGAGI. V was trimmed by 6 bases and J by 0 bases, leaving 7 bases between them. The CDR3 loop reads CASRGLSTDTQYF. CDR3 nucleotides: TGTGCCAGCAGAGGACTTAGCACAGATACGCAGTATTTT.